This T cell receptor beta chain is drawn from a study of CD8 T cells in ankylosing spondylitis. Study-level points and caveats: The study looked at matched synovial fluid samples from ankylosing spondylitis patients. Disease-linked clones were reported to be significantly enriched there. Blood from ankylosing spondylitis patients appeared to carry a characteristic roughly 8-variant TCR beta motif.

CDR1 and CDR2 from the germline V gene are SGHAT and FQNNGV. The length of the CDR3 is 14 residues. The V segment lost 5 bases and the J segment 10 bases; nucleotides outside the gene matches: 8. This clonotype turned up a few times. What it binds is not known. MiXCR, applied by TCRdb to the 5' RACE reads, yields one record per CDR3 protein. The sample has fewer than 750,000 distinct CDR3 sequences, around 17% seen once; the top ten hold over 15%. The sequence derives from a male donor with ankylosing spondylitis. The V gene is TRBV11-2, the J gene TRBJ2-3; 11 positions agree with TRBD1. The sample taken for sequencing was blood, either unsorted or a sorted T cell fraction (not recorded which). This CDR3 reads CASSPGQGAESQYF. In DNA, the CDR3 is TGTGCCAGCAGCCCCGGACAGGGGGCCGAATCGCAGTATTTT.